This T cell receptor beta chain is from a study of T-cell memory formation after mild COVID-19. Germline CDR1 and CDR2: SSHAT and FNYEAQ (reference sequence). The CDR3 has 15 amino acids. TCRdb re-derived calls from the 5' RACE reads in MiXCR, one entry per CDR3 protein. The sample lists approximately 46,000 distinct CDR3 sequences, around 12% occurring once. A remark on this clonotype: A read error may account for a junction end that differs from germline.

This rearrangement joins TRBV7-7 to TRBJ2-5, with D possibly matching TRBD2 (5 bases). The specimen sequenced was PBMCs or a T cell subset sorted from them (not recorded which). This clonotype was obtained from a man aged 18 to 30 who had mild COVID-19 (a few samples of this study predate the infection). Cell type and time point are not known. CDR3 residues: CASSFGNGMQETQYF. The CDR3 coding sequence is TGTGCTAGCAGCTTTGGTAACGGGATGCAAGAGACCCAGTACTTC.